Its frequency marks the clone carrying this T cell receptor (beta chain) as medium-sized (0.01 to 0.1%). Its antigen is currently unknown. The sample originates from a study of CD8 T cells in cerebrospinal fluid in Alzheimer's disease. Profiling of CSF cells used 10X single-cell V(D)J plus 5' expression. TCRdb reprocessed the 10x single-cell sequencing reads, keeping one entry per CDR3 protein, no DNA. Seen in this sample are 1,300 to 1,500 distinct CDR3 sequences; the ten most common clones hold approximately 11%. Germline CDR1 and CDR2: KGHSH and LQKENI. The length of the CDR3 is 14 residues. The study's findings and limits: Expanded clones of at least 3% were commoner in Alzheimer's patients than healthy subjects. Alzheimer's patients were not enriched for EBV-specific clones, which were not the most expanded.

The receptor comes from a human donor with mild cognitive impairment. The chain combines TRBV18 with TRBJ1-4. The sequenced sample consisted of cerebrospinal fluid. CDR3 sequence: CASSPRGADEKLFF.